This T cell receptor (beta chain) comes out of a study of CD8 T cells in ankylosing spondylitis. Broader study findings: Past research had described some motif variants in reactive arthritis synovial fluid and blood. Within matched ankylosing spondylitis synovial fluid, disease-linked clones were reportedly significantly enriched. CD8+ disease-linked clones were present at relatively low frequencies in blood. It appeared that ankylosing spondylitis blood was characterized by a TCR beta motif of several highly homologous variants.

Germline CDR1 KGHDR, CDR2 SFDVKD. The CDR3 length is 17 residues. The V and J ends lost 5 bases and 1 base respectively, with 16 bases between them. Worth noting for this clonotype: Antigen unknown.

With molecular barcodes, quantitative 5'-RACE was used to make the TCR beta libraries. TCRdb itself ran the 5' RACE reads through MiXCR, one entry per CDR3 protein. This table has hundreds of thousands of distinct CDR3 sequences, roughly a quarter appearing once. Sequencing was performed on blood, either unsorted or a sorted T cell fraction (not recorded which). This sequence joins TRBV24-1 and TRBJ2-2; D possibly corresponds to TRBD1 (6 bases). The origin of this receptor is a male donor with ankylosing spondylitis. CDR3 DNA: TGTGCCACCAGTGCGATTGGGGCGACAGGGAACACCGGGGAGCTGTTTTTT. It yields the protein CATSAIGATGNTGELFF.